A single sample gave rise to the 8 T cell receptor beta chains below, sequenced in a study of blood T cell repertoires in COVID-19. Sequencing was performed with immunoSEQ multiplex PCR; in TCRdb, only in-frame clones are kept and a portion is missing. The table records 160,000 or so clones, under 85% of them present only once. Sequencing was done on a sample of peripheral blood. The receptors shown here come from a man between 70 and 80 years old who had recovered from COVID-19.

J is TRBJ2-2 and V is TRBV5-1, with a possible D match to TRBD2 (5 bases). Looked up from germline, CDR1 is SGHRS and CDR2 is YFSETQ. Deletions cut 2 bases from V and 2 bases from J, with 10 bases between. This CDR3 spans 15 amino acids. The CDR3 sequence is CASSLAESNTGELFF. CDR3 nucleotides: TGCGCCAGCAGCTTAGCGGAGTCCAACACCGGGGAGCTGTTTTTT.

The gene calls are TRBV25-1 and TRBJ1-1; D might be TRBD1 (6 bases). V gave up 8 bases and J gave up 7 bases, with 20 bases separating them. This CDR3 has 14 amino acids. Germline V gene data show CDR1 as MGHDK and CDR2 as SYGVNS. This CDR3 is CASSRGLIGGEAFF. The DNA for the CDR3 is TGTGCCAGCTCCCGAGGGCTAATAGGGGGTGAAGCTTTCTTT.

The CDR3 DNA reads TGTGCCAGCAACCAGAAATCAAGCGGGATTGATGAGCAGTTCTTC. Translated: CASNQKSSGIDEQFF. The chain employs TRBV3-1 (or the pseudogene TRBV3-2) and TRBJ2-1, with 7 bases matching TRBD2. J was trimmed by 8 bases and V by 7 bases; bases with no gene match: 14. Germline values: CDR1 LGHDT, CDR2 YNNKEL (reference sequence). The CDR3 spans 15 residues.

Only one count was recorded for this clone. The genes are TRBV28 and TRBJ2-2; TRBD2 aligns across 9 bases. CDR1 and CDR2 (germline): MDHEN, SYDVKM. Trimming removed 7 bases from V and 7 bases from J; junction bases left unmatched: 7. The CDR3 contains 14 residues. The CDR3 spells CASNGGRANGELFF. For the CDR3, the DNA is TGTGCCAGCAACGGCGGGAGGGCCAACGGGGAGCTGTTTTTT. Full variable domain (remainder filled in from reference TRBV28 and TRBJ2-2): DVKVTQSSRYLVKRTGEKVFLECVQDMDHENMFWYRQDPGLGLRLIYFSYDVKMKEKGDIPEGYSVSREKKERFSLILESASTNQTSMYLCASNGGRANGELFFGEGSRLTVL.

For the CDR3, the DNA is TGTGCCAGCAGCTTAACGGAGTTACAAGGTAGCGCTGAAGCTTTCTTT. Protein: CASSLTELQGSAEAFF. This rearrangement joins TRBV7-2 to TRBJ1-1, with D unclear. Deletions cut 2 bases from V and 6 bases from J, with 19 bases between. CDR3 length: 16 amino acids. The germline gives CDR1 SGHTA, CDR2 FQGNSA.

As DNA, the CDR3 is TGCGCCAGCAGCTTGGGAGGCGGGGACTGGAACACTGAAGCTTTCTTT. Translation: CASSLGGGDWNTEAFF. The chain employs TRBV5-1 and TRBJ1-1; D perhaps matches TRBD1 (5 bases). The CDR3 has 16 amino acids. From germline, CDR1 is SGHRS and CDR2 YFSETQ. Between the trimmed V and J ends, which lost 0 bases and 1 base, there was a span of 13 bases.

The V call is TRBV28, the J call TRBJ2-1; D gene uncertain. This CDR3 has 14 residues. Trimming left V 5 bases short and J 6 bases short, with 14 bases between. Looked up from germline, CDR1 is MDHEN and CDR2 is SYDVKM. The CDR3: CASSTIPRGNEQFF. The CDR3 region has the DNA TGTGCCAGCAGTACCATCCCCCGAGGCAATGAGCAGTTCTTC.

In its sample, this clone was seen a few times. The chain has TRBV5-1 and TRBJ2-7; D call uncertain. This CDR3 comprises 14 residues. Deletions cut 4 bases from V and 2 bases from J, with 13 bases between. CDR1 SGHRS and CDR2 YFSETQ come from the germline V gene. CDR3 sequence: CASSRTVTTYEQYF. CDR3 coding DNA: TGCGCCAGCAGCAGAACAGTGACGACCTACGAGCAGTACTTC.